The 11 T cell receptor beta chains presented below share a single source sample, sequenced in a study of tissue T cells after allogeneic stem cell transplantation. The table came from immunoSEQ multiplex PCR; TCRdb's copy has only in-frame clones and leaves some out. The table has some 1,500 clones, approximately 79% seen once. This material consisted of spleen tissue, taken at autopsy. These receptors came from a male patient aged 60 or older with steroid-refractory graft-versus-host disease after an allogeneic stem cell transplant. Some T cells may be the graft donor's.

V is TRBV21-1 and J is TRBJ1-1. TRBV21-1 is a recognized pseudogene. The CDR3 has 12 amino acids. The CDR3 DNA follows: TGTGCCAGCAAGCCCAGTGGAACTGAAGCTTTCTTT. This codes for CASKPSGTEAFF.

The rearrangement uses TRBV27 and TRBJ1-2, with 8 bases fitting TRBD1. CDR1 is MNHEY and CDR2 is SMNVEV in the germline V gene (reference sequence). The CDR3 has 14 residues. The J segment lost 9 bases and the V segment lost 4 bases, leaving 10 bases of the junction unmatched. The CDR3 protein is CASSSWTTGVSYTF. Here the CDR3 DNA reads TGTGCCAGCAGTTCCTGGACGACAGGGGTGAGCTACACCTTC.

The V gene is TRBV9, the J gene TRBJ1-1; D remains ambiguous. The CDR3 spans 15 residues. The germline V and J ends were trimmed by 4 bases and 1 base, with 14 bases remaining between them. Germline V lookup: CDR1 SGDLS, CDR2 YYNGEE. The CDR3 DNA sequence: TGTGCCAGCAGCCCCCACCCGAGCCAGAACACTGAAGCTTTCTTT. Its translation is CASSPHPSQNTEAFF.

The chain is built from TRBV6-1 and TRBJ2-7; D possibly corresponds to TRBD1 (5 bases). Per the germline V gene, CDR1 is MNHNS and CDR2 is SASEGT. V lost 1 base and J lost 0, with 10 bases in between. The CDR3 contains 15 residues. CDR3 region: CASSEGQYISYEQYF. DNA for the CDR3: TGTGCCAGCAGTGAAGGACAGTACATCTCCTACGAGCAGTACTTC.

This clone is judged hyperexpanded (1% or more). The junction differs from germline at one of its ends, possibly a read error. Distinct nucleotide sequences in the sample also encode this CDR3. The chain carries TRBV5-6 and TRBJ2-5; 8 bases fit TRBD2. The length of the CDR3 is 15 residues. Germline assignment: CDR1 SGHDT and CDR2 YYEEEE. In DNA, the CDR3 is TGTGCCCGCAGCTGGGGGGCCGGGGGGGGAGAGACCCAGTACTTC. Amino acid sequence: CARSWGAGGGETQYF.

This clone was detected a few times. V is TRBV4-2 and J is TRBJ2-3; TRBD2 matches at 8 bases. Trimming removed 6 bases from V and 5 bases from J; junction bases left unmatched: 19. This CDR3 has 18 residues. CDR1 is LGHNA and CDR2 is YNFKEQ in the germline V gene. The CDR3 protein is CASSPATSGAPGGDTQYF. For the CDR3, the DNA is TGTGCCAGCAGTCCGGCAACTAGCGGAGCGCCCGGGGGAGATACGCAGTATTTT.

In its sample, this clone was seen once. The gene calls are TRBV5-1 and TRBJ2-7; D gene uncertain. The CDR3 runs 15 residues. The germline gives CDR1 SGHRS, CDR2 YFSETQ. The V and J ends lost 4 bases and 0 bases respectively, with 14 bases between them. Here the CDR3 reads CASSRMSVSSYEQYF. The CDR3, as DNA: TGCGCCAGCAGCCGGATGTCGGTTAGCTCCTACGAGCAGTACTTC.

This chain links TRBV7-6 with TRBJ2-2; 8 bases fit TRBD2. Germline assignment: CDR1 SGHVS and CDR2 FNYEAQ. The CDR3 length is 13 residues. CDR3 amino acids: CAPGGTNTGELFF. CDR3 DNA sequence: TGTGCTCCGGGGGGGACGAACACCGGGGAGCTGTTTTTT.

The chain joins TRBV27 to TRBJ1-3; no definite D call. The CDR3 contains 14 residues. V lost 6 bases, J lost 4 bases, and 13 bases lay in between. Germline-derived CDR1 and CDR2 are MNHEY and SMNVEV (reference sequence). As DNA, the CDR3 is TGTGCCAGCAGATCCTCGATACAGGGAAACACCATATATTTT. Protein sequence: CASRSSIQGNTIYF.

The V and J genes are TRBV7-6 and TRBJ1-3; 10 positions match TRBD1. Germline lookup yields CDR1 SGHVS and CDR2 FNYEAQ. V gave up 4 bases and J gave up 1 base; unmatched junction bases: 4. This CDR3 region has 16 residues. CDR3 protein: CASSSGQGVSGNTIYF. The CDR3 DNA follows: TGTGCCAGCAGCTCCGGACAGGGGGTTTCTGGAAACACCATATATTTT. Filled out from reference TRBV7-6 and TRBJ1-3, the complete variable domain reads GAGVSQSPRYKVTKRGQDVALRCDPISGHVSLYWYRQALGQGPEFLTYFNYEAQQDKSGLPNDRFSAERPEGSISTLTIQRTEQRDSAMYRCASSSGQGVSGNTIYFGEGSWLTVV.

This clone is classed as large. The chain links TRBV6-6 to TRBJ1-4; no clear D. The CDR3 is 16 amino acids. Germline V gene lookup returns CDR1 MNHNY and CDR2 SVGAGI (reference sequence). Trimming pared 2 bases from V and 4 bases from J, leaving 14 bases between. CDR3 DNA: TGTGCCAGCAGTTACCGAGAGGGTGAAGATAATGAAAAACTGTTTTTT. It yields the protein CASSYREGEDNEKLFF.